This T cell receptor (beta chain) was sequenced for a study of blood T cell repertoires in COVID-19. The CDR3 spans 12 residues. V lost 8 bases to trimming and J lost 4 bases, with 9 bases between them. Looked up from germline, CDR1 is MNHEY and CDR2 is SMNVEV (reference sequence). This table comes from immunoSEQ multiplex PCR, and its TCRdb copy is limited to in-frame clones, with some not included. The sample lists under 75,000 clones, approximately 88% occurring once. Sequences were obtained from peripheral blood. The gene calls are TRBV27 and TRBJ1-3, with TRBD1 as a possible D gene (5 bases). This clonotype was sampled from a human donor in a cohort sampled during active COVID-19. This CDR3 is CASGTAGNTIYF. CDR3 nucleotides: TGTGCCAGCGGGACTGCCGGAAACACCATATATTTT.